Given below is one T cell receptor (beta chain) in context. TCRdb's table, derived via immunoSEQ multiplex PCR, lists solely in-frame clones and lacks some. In the table there are 80,000 or so clones, less than 90% of which are singletons. CDR1 and CDR2 from the germline V gene are SGHVS and FQNEAQ. The CDR3 length is 13 residues. Trimming pared 0 bases from V and 7 bases from J, leaving 9 bases between. These data originate in a study of blood T cell repertoires in COVID-19. Study context: There were acute and convalescent COVID-19 samples, and they came from the United States, Italy and Spain.

V is TRBV7-8 and J is TRBJ1-1; tentatively, D is TRBD1 (5 bases). This receptor was obtained from a human donor in a cohort sampled during active COVID-19. The sequenced sample consisted of peripheral blood. As DNA, the CDR3 is TGTGCCAGCAGCTTAGCAACAGGTAATGAAGCTTTCTTT. Its protein product is CASSLATGNEAFF.